Presented here are 26 T cell receptor beta chains from one specimen sequenced in a study of T-cell memory formation after mild COVID-19. TCRdb processed the 5' RACE reads anew with MiXCR; each CDR3 protein has one entry. Among some 300,000 distinct CDR3 sequences listed, 20% to 25% were seen once. The sample consisted of PBMCs or a T cell subset sorted from them (not recorded which). The receptors were gathered from a man between 18 and 35 years old who had mild COVID-19 (a few samples of this study predate the infection). Cell type and time point are not known.

Turning to this clonotype: Germline and junction disagree at one end, which may indicate a read error. Here the CDR3 reads CATSYGVGRTNYGYTF. For the CDR3, the DNA is TGTGCCACCAGTTATGGCGTCGGACGCACTAACTATGGCTACACCTTC. The V gene is TRBV10-3, the J gene TRBJ1-2, with D hard to call. Germline values: CDR1 ENHRY, CDR2 SYGVKD. CDR3 length: 16 residues.

This clonotype was observed a handful of times. The gene calls are TRBV20-1 and TRBJ2-2; D gene uncertain. V lost 0 bases, J lost 8 bases, and 7 bases lay in between. The CDR3 consists of 12 residues. CDR1 and CDR2 from the germline V gene are DFQATT and SNEGSKA (reference sequence). CDR3 nucleotide sequence: TGCAGTGCTAGAGACCTGGCGGGGGAGCTGTTTTTT. This gives the protein CSARDLAGELFF.

The V call is TRBV29-1, the J call TRBJ2-2; no clear D. There are 13 residues in the CDR3. CDR1 is SQVTM, CDR2 ANQGSEA, per germline. In DNA, the CDR3 is TGCGCCTCATCCGCGATAAGCACCGGGGAGCTGTTTTTT. This gives the protein CASSAISTGELFF.

The chain recombines TRBV16 with TRBJ2-7, with D possibly being TRBD1 or TRBD2 (6 bases each). Per the germline V gene, CDR1 is KGHSY and CDR2 is FQNENV. With 0 bases removed from V and 2 bases from J, the gap between germline ends came to 11 bases. The CDR3 has 15 residues. The CDR3 is CASSQSGGITYEQYF. CDR3 DNA: TGTGCCAGCAGCCAATCAGGGGGGATCACCTACGAGCAGTACTTC.

The chain employs TRBV18 and TRBJ1-5; TRBD1 might be the D (5 bases). V was trimmed by 6 bases and J by 5 bases, leaving 11 bases between them. The germline V gene has CDR1 KGHSH and CDR2 LQKENI. CDR3 length: 13 residues. The DNA for the CDR3 is TGTGCCAGCTCTCTTGGGACGGATCAGCCCCAGCATTTT. This sequence encodes CASSLGTDQPQHF.

In DNA, the CDR3 is TGTGCCAGCAGTTACGGGGCAGGGGATTCCTACGAGCAGTACGTC. Translating it yields CASSYGAGDSYEQYV. The V and J genes are TRBV6-5 and TRBJ2-7; TRBD1 is a possible D gene (6 bases). From germline, CDR1 is MNHEY and CDR2 SVGAGI. Trimming took 2 bases from V and 1 from J, leaving 12 bases between them. CDR3 size: 15 residues.

CDR3 residues: CSASPTRYEQYF. CDR3 in DNA: TGCAGTGCTAGCCCGACAAGGTACGAGCAGTACTTC. The genes are TRBV20-1 and TRBJ2-7; D is unresolved. Germline CDR1 and CDR2: DFQATT and SNEGSKA (reference sequence). V was shortened by 3 bases and J by 4 bases, with 10 bases between the two germline ends. This CDR3 contains 12 residues.

The CDR3 here is CASSPGGGTGETDEQFF. CDR3 bases: TGTGCCAGCAGTCCCGGGGGCGGGACAGGGGAAACCGATGAGCAGTTCTTC. V is TRBV28 and J is TRBJ2-1; TRBD1 agrees at 10 bases. The CDR3 has 17 residues. After removal of 5 bases from V and 8 bases from J, the junction contained 15 bases not matched to a gene. CDR1 MDHEN and CDR2 SYDVKM come from the germline V gene.

The chain uses TRBV9 and TRBJ2-2; D unresolved. The CDR3 contains 13 residues. The germline V gene encodes CDR1 SGDLS and CDR2 YYNGEE. The V and J ends lost 5 bases and 7 bases respectively, with 12 bases between them. The CDR3 nucleotides read TGTGCCAGCAGTGGACGGACGTTCGGGGAGCTGTTTTTT. It yields the protein CASSGRTFGELFF.

This chain connects TRBV25-1 to TRBJ2-5, with D perhaps assigned TRBD1 or TRBD2 (5 bases each). Trimming left V 4 bases short and J 0 bases short, with 9 bases between. The CDR3 is 14 residues long. CDR1 MGHDK and CDR2 SYGVNS come from the germline V gene. The CDR3 loop is CASSAGTYQETQYF. The CDR3 DNA follows: TGTGCCAGCAGTGCCGGGACGTACCAAGAGACCCAGTACTTC.

This clonotype was counted ten times or more. This chain connects TRBV4-3 to TRBJ2-1; D ambiguous. Germline-derived CDR1 and CDR2 are LGHNA and YSLEER. Trimming pared 1 base from V and 6 bases from J, leaving 4 bases between. The CDR3 is 12 amino acids. CDR3 sequence: CASSQVANEQFF. For the CDR3, the DNA is TGCGCCAGCAGCCAAGTTGCCAATGAGCAGTTCTTC.

This clonotype was seen a few times. The chain links TRBV21-1 to TRBJ2-5. TRBV21-1 is annotated as a pseudogene. This CDR3 has 13 residues. The CDR3 loop is CARGWGSWETQYF. DNA of the CDR3: TGTGCCAGGGGGTGGGGATCGTGGGAGACCCAGTACTTC.

This clonotype was detected only a few times. The chain links TRBV7-2 to TRBJ1-3; no reliable D call. CDR3 length equals 15 residues. The germline CDR1 and CDR2 sequences are SGHTA and FQGNSA. V was cut by 5 bases and J by 1 base, with 12 bases left in between. CDR3 nucleotides: TGTGCCAGCAGCCCCCGACCGGATTCTGGAAACACCATATATTTT. Its translation is CASSPRPDSGNTIYF.

The V call is TRBV12-3 or TRBV12-4, the J call TRBJ2-7; TRBD1 matches at 8 bases. With V trimmed by 6 bases and J by 4 bases, 5 bases remained unmatched. The CDR3 spans 13 residues. CDR3 sequence (DNA): TGTGCCAGCAGGACAGGGGAAAAGTACGAGCAGTACTTC. Encoded protein: CASRTGEKYEQYF.

J is TRBJ2-4 and V is TRBV12-3 or TRBV12-4; D not resolved. This CDR3 region has 12 residues. V lost 4 bases to trimming and J lost 9 bases, with 10 bases between them. CDR3 nucleotide sequence: TGTGCCAGCAGTTCAAGGTGGGGCATTCAGTACTTC. Its translation: CASSSRWGIQYF.

This clonotype was picked up a small number of times. CDR3 protein: CATQGDGNQPQHF. The CDR3 DNA follows: TGTGCCACACAGGGTGACGGCAATCAGCCCCAGCATTTT. This chain connects TRBV24-1 to TRBJ1-5; perhaps TRBD1 as D (6 bases). CDR1 is KGHDR, CDR2 SFDVKD, per germline. The CDR3 is 13 residues long. V lost 10 bases to trimming and J lost 2 bases, with 11 bases between them.

This clonotype was seen a handful of times. The V and J genes are TRBV5-5 and TRBJ2-1, with 9 bases identical to TRBD1. V dropped 0 bases and J dropped 8; count of bases not matched to a gene: 6. The germline V gene has CDR1 SGHKS and CDR2 YYEKEE (reference sequence). The CDR3 spans 15 residues. Here the CDR3 DNA reads TGTGCCAGCAGCTTGGAACAGGGGGCAGTGTATGAGCAGTTCTTC. The encoded protein is CASSLEQGAVYEQFF.

The chain uses TRBV5-5 and TRBJ2-7; tentatively, D is TRBD1 or TRBD2 (5 bases each). Trimming removed 4 bases from V and 5 bases from J, with 16 bases in between. The CDR3 sequence is 14 residues long. CDR1 and CDR2 from the germline V gene are SGHKS and YYEKEE (reference sequence). CDR3 in amino acids: CASSGQRGFDEQYF. The CDR3 DNA is TGTGCCAGCAGCGGTCAGAGGGGTTTCGACGAGCAGTACTTC.

This chain joins TRBV6-5 and TRBJ1-3; no definite D call. Germline V lookup: CDR1 MNHEY, CDR2 SVGAGI. The CDR3 consists of 14 residues. Trimming removed 6 bases from V and 0 bases from J, with 9 bases in between. The CDR3 bases are TGTGCCAGCAGCCCTCAGCTCTCTGGAAACACCATATATTTT. This translates into CASSPQLSGNTIYF.

This clonotype was counted a few times. J is TRBJ2-7 and V is TRBV20-1, with D hard to call. With 2 bases removed from V and 4 bases from J, the gap between germline ends came to 12 bases. CDR1 is DFQATT and CDR2 is SNEGSKA in the germline V gene (reference sequence). This CDR3 comprises 13 residues. The CDR3 region has the DNA TGCAGTGCTAGAAGGGCGGCAGATTACGAGCAGTACTTC. It codes for CSARRAADYEQYF.

The rearrangement links TRBV5-3 to TRBJ2-1; 9 bases are shared with TRBD2. TRBV5-3 is an ORF, and what it does is uncertain. J gave up 7 bases and V 3 bases, and 2 bases lay outside the gene matches. The CDR3 has 13 amino acids. In nucleotides, the CDR3 is TGTGCCAGAAGCTGCGGGGGGGCGAATGAGCAGTTCTTC. Protein sequence: CARSCGGANEQFF.

The sample holds a few counts of this clonotype. The gene calls are TRBV4-1 and TRBJ1-1; D might be TRBD1 (5 bases). The CDR3 consists of 16 residues. Germline assignment: CDR1 MGHRA and CDR2 YSYEKL. Trimming left V 2 bases short and J 1 base short, with 14 bases between. CDR3 bases: TGCGCCAGCAGCCAACAGGTCAGGGCGGCGAACACTGAAGCTTTCTTT. Protein sequence: CASSQQVRAANTEAFF.

The J gene is TRBJ2-7, the V gene TRBV7-8; 14 bases agree with TRBD2. The CDR3 loop spans 16 amino acids. Trimming took 5 bases from V and 4 from J; bases not matched to a gene: 7. Germline CDR1 is SGHVS and CDR2 is FQNEAQ. CDR3 bases: TGTGCCAGCAGCCTCCGGACTAGCGGGGGGAAATACGAGCAGTACGTC. It yields the protein CASSLRTSGGKYEQYV.

This clonotype was seen only a few times. The chain is built from TRBV7-3 and TRBJ1-1, with 9 bases matching TRBD1. V lost 5 bases to trimming and J lost 5 bases; unmatched junction nucleotides: 9. Germline loops: CDR1 SGHTA, CDR2 FQGTGA. CDR3 length: 15 amino acids. As DNA, the CDR3 is TGTGCCAGCAGCGGGACAGGGTGGCAGGGTACTGAAGCTTTCTTT. Amino acids: CASSGTGWQGTEAFF.

The table lists this clonotype with a few counts. The V and J genes are TRBV7-2 and TRBJ1-5; 8 bases align to TRBD1. There are 14 residues in the CDR3. The V gene end was trimmed by 5 bases and the J gene end by 4 bases; junction bases not matched to a gene: 4. The germline V gene encodes CDR1 SGHTA and CDR2 FQGNSA. This chain's CDR3 is CASSLNRGNQPQHF. The CDR3 DNA sequence: TGTGCCAGCAGCCTAAACAGGGGGAATCAGCCCCAGCATTTT.

There are a few counts of this clonotype. The gene calls are TRBV2 and TRBJ1-5; weak D call: TRBD1 (6 bases). The CDR3 consists of 14 residues. With 5 bases removed from V and 3 bases from J, the gap between germline ends came to 11 bases. In germline, CDR1 is SNHLY, CDR2 FYNNEI. The CDR3 reads CASSSYRVNQPQHF. The CDR3 nucleotides are TGTGCCAGCAGTTCTTACAGGGTCAATCAGCCCCAGCATTTT.